The text below deals with one T cell receptor (beta chain). Source study methods: Researchers report that nucleated cell counts were estimated from reference gene primer amplification. Measured with immunoSEQ multiplex PCR; TCRdb has only the in-frame clones, and not every one. That table gives V, J and clone size, and the DNA gave D and trimming. Of some 350,000 clones in the sample, 85% to 90% were seen once. In germline, CDR1 is SGHAT, CDR2 FQNNGV. V lost 6 bases to trimming and J lost 10 bases, with 13 bases between them. The CDR3 consists of 12 residues. The sample comes from a study of blood T cell repertoires in COVID-19. Study overall: Sites across the United States, Italy and Spain contributed samples from acute and convalescent COVID-19. Sources were T cells, B-cell-depleted T cells, or PBMCs; the material itself was cDNA or gDNA.

Seattle's enrolled individuals joined amid active infection and were then monitored longitudinally. The sample was peripheral blood. The chain combines TRBV11-2 with TRBJ2-1; no clear D gene. This sequence originates from a woman aged 70 to 79 with COVID-19, enrolled during active disease. The CDR3, as DNA: TGTGCCAGCAGGGGCTTGGGTCGGGAGCAGTTCTTC. Amino acid sequence: CASRGLGREQFF.